Following are 18 T cell receptor beta chains from one sample sequenced in a study of cytotoxic CD8 clonotypes in ibrutinib-treated CLL. TCRdb's table, derived via immunoSEQ multiplex PCR, lists solely in-frame clones and lacks some. The data show 75,000 to 90,000 clones, with less than 85% seen just once and roughly 35% held by the top ten. The material was PBMCs, obtained after 24 months of ibrutinib treatment. The origin of the receptors is a human donor with chronic lymphocytic leukemia.

This sequence joins TRBV6-9 and TRBJ2-3; D is possibly TRBD1 (6 bases). CDR3 length equals 13 residues. Per germline, CDR1 MNHGY and CDR2 SVAAGI. With 9 bases removed from V and 4 bases from J, the gap between germline ends came to 14 bases. The CDR3 bases are TGTGCCAGTGCCACAGGGACCCCAGATACGCAGTATTTT. Translating gives CASATGTPDTQYF.

The V gene is TRBV5-4, the J gene TRBJ2-1, with D unresolved. V shed 0 bases and J shed 3 bases, with 10 bases lying between them. Germline-derived CDR1 and CDR2 are SGHNT and YYREEE (reference sequence). The CDR3 is 15 residues long. CDR3 loop: CASSLGGRNYNEQFF. In DNA form, the CDR3 reads TGTGCCAGCAGCTTGGGAGGTCGTAACTACAATGAGCAGTTCTTC.

J is TRBJ1-2 and V is TRBV7-9, with a weak D call TRBD1 (5 bases). V lost 1 base and J lost 8, with 23 bases in between. Germline CDR1 reads SEHNR; CDR2 reads FQNEAQ (reference sequence). The CDR3 is 17 amino acids. CDR3 DNA: TGTGCCAGCAGCTTAGAGGGGATGGTCGGGACGACTGGAGGCTACACCTTC. It is translated as CASSLEGMVGTTGGYTF.

The V gene is TRBV7-9, the J gene TRBJ2-1, with 11 bases fitting TRBD1. Germline lookup yields CDR1 SEHNR and CDR2 FQNEAQ (reference sequence). The CDR3 consists of 17 residues. With V trimmed by 8 bases and J by 8 bases, 17 bases remained unmatched. In DNA form, the CDR3 reads TGTGCCAGCGACGGGACAGGGGGTTCCACCCTTCGCGATGAGCAGTTCTTC. Translation: CASDGTGGSTLRDEQFF. The full variable domain, with the rest looked up from reference TRBV7-9 and TRBJ2-1, is DTGVSQNPRHKITKRGQNVTFRCDPISEHNRLYWYRQTLGQGPEFLTYFQNEAQLEKSRLLSDRFSAERPKGSFSTLEIQRTEQGDSAMYLCASDGTGGSTLRDEQFFGPGTRLTVL.

The chain employs TRBV28 and TRBJ2-5; D remains ambiguous. The CDR3 runs to 16 residues. Trimming pared 6 bases from V and 0 bases from J, leaving 17 bases between. Germline CDR1 and CDR2: MDHEN and SYDVKM. CDR3 DNA sequence: TGTGCCAGCAGGCGGCAGGACCCCCCGTACCAAGAGACCCAGTACTTC. This gives the protein CASRRQDPPYQETQYF.

The V and J genes are TRBV14 and TRBJ2-1, with 7 bases matching TRBD2. Germline CDR1 and CDR2: SGHDN and FVKESK. Losses at the gene ends were 1 base for V and 2 bases for J; bases not matched to a gene: 2. This CDR3 comprises 15 residues. CDR3 coding DNA: TGTGCCAGCAGCCAAGGACTAGCAGCCTACAATGAGCAGTTCTTC. Translating gives CASSQGLAAYNEQFF.

The V call is TRBV5-1, the J call TRBJ2-7; D may be TRBD1 or TRBD2 (5 bases each). Per the germline V gene, CDR1 is SGHRS and CDR2 is YFSETQ. V lost 2 bases, J lost 0 bases, and 21 bases lay in between. CDR3 size: 18 residues. The CDR3 region has the DNA TGCGCCAGCAGCTTCCGGGACGCCGAATCTTGGGTCTCCTACGAGCAGTACTTC. Translated: CASSFRDAESWVSYEQYF.

The chain uses TRBV27 and TRBJ2-2; D is uncertain. The CDR3 is made up of 14 amino acids. Trimming took off 7 bases at V and 0 bases at J, with 9 bases between the two ends. Per germline, CDR1 MNHEY and CDR2 SMNVEV (reference sequence). Written as DNA, the CDR3 is TGTGCCAGCACAAGGCAGACGAACACCGGGGAGCTGTTTTTT. It is translated as CASTRQTNTGELFF.

The J gene is TRBJ2-3, the V gene TRBV5-1; no clear D. The germline CDR1 and CDR2 sequences are SGHRS and YFSETQ. The CDR3 length is 18 residues. V was cut by 6 bases and J by 5 bases, with 28 bases left in between. This CDR3 is CASKVGPYTSGPGDTQYF. The CDR3 bases are TGCGCCAGCAAGGTGGGCCCCTATACCTCCGGGCCGGGAGATACGCAGTATTTT.

This clone showed up just a few times. The chain uses TRBV5-1 and TRBJ2-3; no reliable D call. This CDR3 has 11 residues. The germline V and J ends were trimmed by 0 bases and 6 bases, with 2 bases remaining between them. Germline assignment: CDR1 SGHRS and CDR2 YFSETQ. The CDR3 spells CASSLVDTQYF. The CDR3 DNA follows: TGCGCCAGCAGCTTGGTGGATACGCAGTATTTT.

This chain uses TRBV4-3 with TRBJ1-5; D is undetermined. From germline, CDR1 is LGHNA and CDR2 YSLEER. The CDR3 runs to 13 residues. Trimming took 0 bases from V and 4 from J, leaving 4 bases between them. The CDR3 here is CASSQDLNQPQHF. The CDR3 DNA follows: TGCGCCAGCAGCCAAGACTTGAATCAGCCCCAGCATTTT.

The chain has TRBV5-1 and TRBJ2-1; TRBD2 matches 8 bases. V shed 5 bases, J shed 0 bases, and the junction held 4 bases outside the gene matches. The CDR3 contains 15 residues. CDR1 is SGHRS and CDR2 is YFSETQ in the germline V gene. The CDR3 is CASRGSGSSYNEQFF. CDR3 sequence (DNA): TGCGCCAGCAGGGGGAGCGGGAGCTCCTACAATGAGCAGTTCTTC.

V gene TRBV18 combines with J gene TRBJ2-7; no definite D call. The CDR3 is 13 residues long. Trimming shortened V by 2 bases and J by 2 bases, and 7 bases separated the two germline ends. CDR1 is KGHSH and CDR2 is LQKENI in the germline V gene. CDR3 sequence (DNA): TGTGCCAGCTCACCAAAGGTAACCTACGAGCAGTACTTC. Translation: CASSPKVTYEQYF.

The chain joins TRBV6-1 to TRBJ1-5; 7 nucleotides match TRBD1. Germline V gene sequence: CDR1 MNHNS, CDR2 SASEGT. The CDR3 loop spans 15 amino acids. With 3 bases clipped from V and 5 bases from J, the junction kept 7 bases outside the gene matches. As DNA, the CDR3 is TGTGCCAGCAGTGACCAAGACAGGGTAGATCAGCCCCAGCATTTT. Translation gives CASSDQDRVDQPQHF.

There are a few counts of this clone. The CDR3 DNA sequence: TGCGCCAGCAGCTTGGCTTCCCGCCTGGACGGCTACAATGAGCAGTTCTTC. It yields the protein CASSLASRLDGYNEQFF. J is TRBJ2-1 and V is TRBV5-1, with D hard to call. V was trimmed by 0 bases and J by 3 bases, leaving 16 bases between them. CDR1 is SGHRS, CDR2 YFSETQ, per germline. The CDR3 runs 17 residues.

This clone was observed a few times. The J gene is TRBJ2-1, the V gene TRBV2; 7 bases are shared with TRBD2. CDR1 SNHLY and CDR2 FYNNEI come from the germline V gene. The CDR3 is 13 amino acids. The V gene end was trimmed by 9 bases and the J gene end by 9 bases; junction bases not matched to a gene: 11. CDR3 sequence reads: CARRLASEGEQFF. CDR3 bases: TGTGCCAGAAGACTAGCCTCGGAGGGTGAGCAGTTCTTC.

This clone was seen a few times. The rearrangement uses TRBV7-9 and TRBJ2-1, with TRBD2 identical over 10 bases. V lost 5 bases to trimming and J lost 3 bases; unmatched junction nucleotides: 4. There are 15 residues in the CDR3. Germline-derived CDR1 and CDR2 are SEHNR and FQNEAQ (reference sequence). The DNA of the CDR3 is TGTGCCAGCAGCCAACTAGCGGGAAGCTACAATGAGCAGTTCTTC. Its translation: CASSQLAGSYNEQFF.

V is TRBV2 and J is TRBJ1-2; maybe TRBD1 (5 bases). The CDR3 consists of 15 residues. The ends were cut back, 7 bases at V and 2 bases at J, with 17 bases in the middle. From germline, CDR1 is SNHLY and CDR2 FYNNEI. The chain's CDR3 is CASNEIRGINYGYTF. Written as DNA, the CDR3 is TGTGCCAGCAACGAAATAAGGGGAATCAACTATGGCTACACCTTC.